The 28 T cell receptor beta chains given below trace back to one sample, sequenced in a study of vaccination and CD4 T cells after COVID-19. The sample's treatment: roughly 10-day PBMC culture with coronavirus spike peptide pools or control peptides (ViraFEST assay). The antigens for these receptors are not known. Sequenced with the Oncomine TCR Beta short-read assay was DNA taken from cultured CD4+ T cells. TCRdb recomputed calls from the PCR reads with MiXCR, one row per CDR3 protein. The sample consists of around 12,000 distinct CDR3 sequences, approximately 50% of them appearing once. The sample was CD4+ T cells from blood, cultured in vitro. The receptor source for this set is a human donor who had recovered from COVID-19.

This chain links TRBV28 with TRBJ2-7, with D tentatively TRBD2 (6 bases). The CDR3 sequence is 14 residues long. V shed 6 bases and J shed 5 bases, with 17 bases lying between them. Germline-derived CDR1 and CDR2 are MDHEN and SYDVKM. The chain's CDR3 is CASRTYGSGDEQYF. As DNA, the CDR3 is TGTGCCAGCAGAACCTACGGGAGCGGCGACGAGCAGTACTTC.

The chain carries TRBV29-1 and TRBJ1-1; maybe TRBD1 (6 bases). The CDR3 consists of 11 residues. CDR1 SQVTM and CDR2 ANQGSEA come from the germline V gene. The CDR3 spells CVAQGNTEAFF. CDR3 in DNA: TGCGTCGCACAGGGGAACACTGAAGCTTTCTTT.

This clonotype was seen more than once but under ten times. The chain couples TRBV10-3 to TRBJ1-2; TRBD1 matches 7 bases. The length of the CDR3 is 13 residues. With 2 bases clipped from V and 7 bases from J, the junction kept 4 bases outside the gene matches. Germline CDR1 ENHRY, CDR2 SYGVKD. The CDR3 DNA sequence: TGTGCCATCAGTGAGGCGTCAGGGGGTGGCTACACCTTC. Amino acids: CAISEASGGGYTF.

The V call is TRBV18, the J call TRBJ1-5, with 9 bases fitting TRBD1. From germline, CDR1 is KGHSH and CDR2 LQKENI. The CDR3 length is 16 residues. The V and J ends lost 2 bases and 5 bases, in that order; junction bases with no gene match: 7. The CDR3 is CASSPATGQGDQPQHF. CDR3 DNA sequence: TGTGCCAGCTCACCAGCTACGGGACAGGGCGATCAGCCCCAGCATTTT. Combining the CDR3 with reference TRBV18 and TRBJ1-5 gives the whole variable domain NAGVMQNPRHLVRRRGQEARLRCSPMKGHSHVYWYRQLPEEGLKFMVYLQKENIIDESGMPKERFSAEFPKEGPSILRIQQVVRGDSAAYFCASSPATGQGDQPQHFGDGTRLSIL.

CDR3 loop: CSAHRQGTEKLFF. The CDR3 nucleotides read TGCAGTGCCCACAGACAGGGCACTGAAAAACTGTTTTTT. The chain recombines TRBV20-1 with TRBJ1-4; TRBD1 agrees at 7 bases. Germline lookup yields CDR1 DFQATT and CDR2 SNEGSKA (reference sequence). The V and J ends lost 6 bases and 7 bases, in that order; junction bases with no gene match: 8. This CDR3 has 13 amino acids.

The CDR3 reads CASSQLGDRGAYEQYF. The CDR3 coding sequence is TGCGCCAGCAGCCAACTCGGGGACCGGGGGGCCTACGAGCAGTACTTC. The chain uses TRBV4-1 and TRBJ2-7; TRBD2 agrees at 7 bases. Germline CDR1 and CDR2: MGHRA and YSYEKL. The CDR3 spans 16 residues. Losses at the gene ends were 2 bases for V and 2 bases for J; bases not matched to a gene: 9.

This chain joins TRBV6-1 and TRBJ1-4; the D is unclear. Germline V CDR1 and CDR2: MNHNS, SASEGT. Trimming cost V 7 bases and J 0 bases, with 12 bases left between them. The CDR3 is made up of 15 amino acids. The CDR3 protein is CASTGVGTTNEKLFF. DNA for the CDR3: TGTGCCAGCACCGGGGTAGGGACAACTAATGAAAAACTGTTTTTT.

This chain connects TRBV12-3 or TRBV12-4 to TRBJ2-2; the match to TRBD1 covers 8 bases. The V gene end was trimmed by 5 bases and the J gene end by 2 bases; junction bases not matched to a gene: 4. This CDR3 region has 15 residues. CDR3 sequence (DNA): TGTGCCAGCAGTGCCGGACAGGGCAACACCGGGGAGCTGTTTTTT. It translates to CASSAGQGNTGELFF.

This clonotype was detected a few times. The chain joins TRBV6-1 to TRBJ1-1; TRBD1 is a possible D gene (5 bases). Germline CDR1 reads MNHNS; CDR2 reads SASEGT. The CDR3 loop spans 12 amino acids. The V end lost 0 bases, the J end lost 11 bases, and 10 bases lay between the germline ends. The chain's CDR3 is CASSEAPGTAFF. CDR3 DNA: TGTGCCAGCAGTGAAGCGCCAGGGACGGCTTTCTTT.

This clonotype was counted a single time. It is unclear where the CDR3 begins or ends on the DNA, so no DNA is shown, and the CDR3 is as TCRdb lists it. CDR3 protein: CISVSEAYPGGRPGGSPLHF. This chain links TRBV7-5 with TRBJ1-6. TRBV7-5 constitutes a pseudogene. The CDR3 contains 20 residues when both ends are counted.

This clonotype was seen only once. This rearrangement joins TRBV5-1 to TRBJ2-3; TRBD2 matches 10 bases. Germline V gives CDR1 SGHRS, CDR2 YFSETQ. The CDR3 extends over 18 amino acids. V dropped 4 bases and J dropped 0; count of bases not matched to a gene: 11. In nucleotides, the CDR3 is TGCGCCAGCAGCCTGCCACTAGCGGGGTTTCGAAGCACAGATACGCAGTATTTT. This sequence encodes CASSLPLAGFRSTDTQYF.

This clonotype was recorded a few times. The genes are TRBV15 and TRBJ2-7; 8 bases match TRBD2. Germline-derived CDR1 and CDR2 are LNHNV and YYDKDF (reference sequence). The CDR3 has 14 amino acids. J lost 7 bases, V lost 0 bases, and 5 bases had no gene match. CDR3 loop: CATSRDGTRPEQYF. The CDR3 coding sequence is TGTGCCACCAGCAGAGATGGGACTAGACCAGAGCAGTACTTC.

The chain recombines TRBV28 with TRBJ2-7; 9 bases are a match to TRBD1. Germline V lookup: CDR1 MDHEN, CDR2 SYDVKM. This CDR3 is 15 amino acids long. J lost 5 bases, V lost 8 bases, and 13 bases had no gene match. The DNA for the CDR3 is TGTGCCAGCCCTCCCTCCCGGGACAGGGCCCACGAGCAGTACTTC. This gives the protein CASPPSRDRAHEQYF. The full variable domain, in which reference TRBV28 and TRBJ2-7 provide the parts outside the CDR3, is DVKVTQSSRYLVKRTGEKVFLECVQDMDHENMFWYRQDPGLGLRLIYFSYDVKMKEKGDIPEGYSVSREKKERFSLILESASTNQTSMYLCASPPSRDRAHEQYFGPGTRLTVT.

The V and J genes are TRBV12-3 or TRBV12-4 and TRBJ2-7; 10 nucleotides line up with TRBD1. Trimming took 5 bases from V and 5 from J; bases not matched to a gene: 9. This CDR3 spans 15 amino acids. The CDR3, as DNA: TGTGCCAGCAGTCTATACCGGACAGGGGGAGACGAGCAGTACTTC. Translation: CASSLYRTGGDEQYF.

The genes are TRBV11-2 and TRBJ1-5; D is perhaps TRBD1 (5 bases). Per the germline V gene, CDR1 is SGHAT and CDR2 is FQNNGV. The CDR3 has 14 amino acids. V shed 5 bases and J shed 5 bases, with 13 bases lying between them. The CDR3 DNA reads as TGTGCCAGCAGCCCCTGGGGGGAGTATCAGCCCCAGCATTTT. This sequence encodes CASSPWGEYQPQHF.

The chain employs TRBV2 and TRBJ2-2; 8 bases line up with TRBD2. V trimming: 5 bases; J trimming: 1 base; junction bases outside the gene matches: 6. This CDR3 contains 16 residues. The V gene's germline CDR1 is SNHLY and CDR2 FYNNEI. The CDR3 protein is CASSREAGGNTGELFF. DNA for the CDR3: TGTGCCAGCAGTAGGGAGGCGGGAGGGAACACCGGGGAGCTGTTTTTT.

The chain carries TRBV2 and TRBJ2-7; the D gene could be TRBD1 or TRBD2 (6 bases each). In germline, CDR1 is SNHLY, CDR2 FYNNEI. Trimming stripped 7 bases from V and 3 bases from J, with 16 bases between. The CDR3 is made up of 14 amino acids. CDR3 sequence (DNA): TGTGCCAGCAAGGGGGTTGGAGGGGGCTACGAGCAGTACTTC. This sequence encodes CASKGVGGGYEQYF.

The chain's CDR3 is CASSQEVAGFLETQYF. Here the CDR3 DNA reads TGTGCCAGCAGCCAAGAAGTCGCCGGGTTTTTAGAGACCCAGTACTTC. J is TRBJ2-5 and V is TRBV5-8, with unresolved D. V shed 4 bases and J shed 4 bases, with 20 bases lying between them. The CDR3 is made up of 16 amino acids. The germline gives CDR1 SGHTS, CDR2 YDEGEE.

The V and J genes are TRBV6-1 and TRBJ2-5; D gene uncertain. CDR3 length: 13 residues. Germline V lookup: CDR1 MNHNS, CDR2 SASEGT. V was trimmed by 7 bases and J by 4 bases, leaving 13 bases between them. The CDR3 bases are TGTGCCAGCACCCGATGGGTGGGAGAGACCCAGTACTTC. It is translated as CASTRWVGETQYF.

The V and J genes are TRBV25-1 and TRBJ2-3; 9 bases map to TRBD2. The CDR3 runs 15 residues. The germline V gene has CDR1 MGHDK and CDR2 SYGVNS. The V segment lost 4 bases and the J segment 6 bases; nucleotides outside the gene matches: 8. The CDR3 nucleotides read TGTGCCAGCAGTGGGAATTTAGCGGGAGTGGATACGCAGTATTTT. It specifies CASSGNLAGVDTQYF. The full variable domain, in which reference TRBV25-1 and TRBJ2-3 provide the parts outside the CDR3, is EADIYQTPRYLVIGTGKKITLECSQTMGHDKMYWYQQDPGMELHLIHYSYGVNSTEKGDLSSESTVSRIRTEHFPLTLESARPSHTSQYLCASSGNLAGVDTQYFGPGTRLTVL.

The V and J genes are TRBV6-1 and TRBJ2-3; 15 nucleotides match TRBD2. The CDR3 consists of 16 residues. Germline trimming cut 11 bases from V and 3 bases from J; bases unmatched to any gene: 9. Germline V gives CDR1 MNHNS, CDR2 SASEGT. The CDR3 region is CASKRTSGRVTDTQYF. For the CDR3, the DNA is TGTGCCTCGAAAAGGACTAGCGGGAGGGTGACAGATACGCAGTATTTT.

The chain carries TRBV20-1 and TRBJ2-1; D is undetermined. The CDR3 is 13 amino acids. Trimming took off 6 bases at V and 4 bases at J, with 13 bases between the two ends. CDR1 is DFQATT and CDR2 is SNEGSKA in the germline V gene (reference sequence). The CDR3 region has the DNA TGCAGTGCACCGCTCCCTCCGTACAATGAGCAGTTCTTC. Translating gives CSAPLPPYNEQFF.

This clonotype was detected only once. The chain is built from TRBV9 and TRBJ2-3, with D tentatively TRBD2 (5 bases). V was cut by 3 bases and J by 4 bases, with 9 bases left in between. The CDR3 contains 13 residues. The V gene's germline CDR1 is SGDLS and CDR2 YYNGEE. CDR3 sequence: CASSEQLADTQYF. CDR3 DNA sequence: TGTGCCAGCAGCGAGCAACTAGCAGATACGCAGTATTTT.

The genes are TRBV4-2 and TRBJ1-1; tentatively, D is TRBD1 (6 bases). Germline-derived CDR1 and CDR2 are LGHNA and YNFKEQ. The ends were cut back, 4 bases at V and 6 bases at J, with 12 bases in the middle. The CDR3 totals 13 residues. DNA for the CDR3: TGTGCCAGCAGCCCTGGGGGCAGGCCTGAAGCTTTCTTT. Its translation is CASSPGGRPEAFF.

This chain connects TRBV6-1 to TRBJ2-3; D might be TRBD2 (6 bases). CDR3 size: 13 residues. V lost 8 bases and J 5 bases, leaving 14 bases between the germline ends. Per the germline V gene, CDR1 is MNHNS and CDR2 is SASEGT. The CDR3 loop is CASVDGRLDTQYF. CDR3 coding DNA: TGTGCCAGCGTAGACGGGAGACTAGATACGCAGTATTTT.

The chain employs TRBV7-6 and TRBJ2-1; 9 bases agree with TRBD2. The germline gives CDR1 SGHVS, CDR2 FNYEAQ. This CDR3 is 17 amino acids long. V gave up 3 bases and J gave up 0 bases; unmatched junction bases: 6. The CDR3 DNA reads TGTGCCAGCAGCTTGCTAGCGGGAACCAGCTCCTACAATGAGCAGTTCTTC. As protein: CASSLLAGTSSYNEQFF.

This chain joins TRBV28 and TRBJ2-3; 8 nucleotides match TRBD2. Trimming cost V 1 base and J 1 base; bases outside gene matches: 7. Germline V gene data show CDR1 as MDHEN and CDR2 as SYDVKM. The CDR3 consists of 17 residues. The CDR3 region is CASSLSGLAAGTDTQYF. CDR3 DNA: TGTGCCAGCAGTTTATCCGGACTAGCAGCGGGCACAGATACGCAGTATTTT.

This chain uses TRBV5-4 with TRBJ1-1; a possible D gene is TRBD1 (6 bases). The germline V gene encodes CDR1 SGHNT and CDR2 YYREEE (reference sequence). The CDR3 runs to 15 residues. Trimming removed 0 bases at V and 1 base at J, with 10 bases between. Written as DNA, the CDR3 is TGTGCCAGCAGCTTGGGTACGGGACAGAACACTGAAGCTTTCTTT. It encodes CASSLGTGQNTEAFF.